One and the same sample provided the 26 T cell receptor beta chains below, sequenced in a study of T cell responses to AZD1222 COVID-19 vaccine (dated by TCRdb to the early 2020s). This specimen's time point label, per the study, means: baseline before first vaccination. Library generation was performed with the immunoSEQ multiplex PCR assay. Entries here come from immuneACCESS through TCRdb and include only in-frame sequences with V and J called. Some clones fail to appear in such tables; in the studies checked, an unresolved V gene covers under half of the shortfall, and the cause of the remainder is unknown. The sample includes about 68,000 clones, with roughly 86% observed a single time. 7.5% to 9.5% of the sample belongs to the ten largest clones. The material was peripheral blood, obtained on day 0 of AZD1222 vaccination. These receptors came from an adult in good health.

The V gene is TRBV21-1, the J gene TRBJ2-3. TRBV21-1 is a pseudogene. The CDR3 sequence is 15 residues long. DNA of the CDR3: TGTGCCAGCAGCAAAGCTCGGGGCCCCACAGATACGCAGTATTTT. Translated, it gives CASSKARGPTDTQYF.

The rearrangement joins TRBV5-6 to TRBJ2-1; no definite D call. Germline loops: CDR1 SGHDT, CDR2 YYEEEE. The ends were cut back, 2 bases at V and 0 bases at J, with 9 bases in the middle. The length of the CDR3 is 15 residues. The DNA of the CDR3 is TGTGCCAGCAGCTTCCCGCGGAGCTCCTACAATGAGCAGTTCTTC. Amino acid sequence: CASSFPRSSYNEQFF.

A note on this clone: At one end the junction does not follow the germline gene, possibly because of a read error. DNA for the CDR3: TGTGCCAGTAGTCTAGAGGGCGGTATGAACACTGAAGCTTTCTTT. As protein: CASSLEGGMNTEAFF. The V gene is TRBV19, the J gene TRBJ1-1, with D hard to call. This CDR3 is built from 15 residues. Germline V gene data show CDR1 as LNHDA and CDR2 as SQIVND (reference sequence). The full variable domain, completed using reference TRBV19 and TRBJ1-1, is DGGITQSPKYLFRKEGQNVTLSCEQNLNHDAMYWYRQDPGQGLRLIYYSQIVNDFQKGDIAEGYSVSREKKESFPLTVTSAQKNPTAFYLCASSLEGGMNTEAFFGQGTRLTVV.

In its sample, this clone was seen once. The chain has TRBV19 and TRBJ1-2; no firm D call. The V gene's germline CDR1 is LNHDA and CDR2 SQIVND (reference sequence). The CDR3 contains 14 residues. The V end was cut by 5 bases, the J end by 4 bases, with 14 bases between. The CDR3 sequence: CASSPPSGSYGYTF. DNA of the CDR3: TGTGCCAGTAGTCCCCCGTCAGGTTCCTATGGCTACACCTTC. The whole variable domain, remainder taken from reference TRBV19 and TRBJ1-2, is DGGITQSPKYLFRKEGQNVTLSCEQNLNHDAMYWYRQDPGQGLRLIYYSQIVNDFQKGDIAEGYSVSREKKESFPLTVTSAQKNPTAFYLCASSPPSGSYGYTFGSGTRLTVV.

The rearrangement joins TRBV4-3 to TRBJ2-7; D might be TRBD1 (5 bases). The V end lost 2 bases, the J end lost 6 bases, and 23 bases lay between the germline ends. The CDR3 is 17 residues long. Germline assignment: CDR1 LGHNA and CDR2 YSLEER. CDR3 sequence reads: CASSQSVVRVSSSEQYF. The CDR3, as DNA: TGCGCCAGCAGCCAATCCGTCGTCAGGGTGTCGTCTAGCGAGCAGTACTTC.

This chain joins TRBV4-2 and TRBJ1-6; 7 nucleotides line up with TRBD1. Germline CDR1 reads LGHNA; CDR2 reads YNFKEQ. V shed 3 bases, J shed 6 bases, and the junction held 8 bases outside the gene matches. The CDR3 contains 16 residues. The CDR3 spells CASSQTGQRPNSPLHF. CDR3 in DNA: TGTGCCAGCAGCCAGACGGGACAGCGCCCTAATTCACCCCTCCACTTT.

The chain combines TRBV6-5 with TRBJ1-5, with no clear D. The CDR3 length is 14 residues. V shed 4 bases and J shed 0 bases, with 7 bases lying between them. Germline V gene data show CDR1 as MNHEY and CDR2 as SVGAGI. The CDR3 DNA is TGTGCCAGCAGTTCCGACAATAGCAATCAGCCCCAGCATTTT. The encoded protein is CASSSDNSNQPQHF.

The chain links TRBV15 to TRBJ1-2; 8 bases map to TRBD1. From germline, CDR1 is LNHNV and CDR2 YYDKDF (reference sequence). With 0 bases clipped from V and 4 bases from J, the junction kept 7 bases outside the gene matches. The CDR3 has 16 residues. The CDR3 is CATSRDRTGQSYGYTF. The CDR3 nucleotides are TGTGCCACCAGCAGAGATAGGACAGGGCAATCCTATGGCTACACCTTC.

V is TRBV11-3 and J is TRBJ2-7; 11 bases line up with TRBD2. The CDR3 is 14 amino acids. CDR1 is SGHNT, CDR2 YENEEA, per germline. With V trimmed by 5 bases and J by 4 bases, 4 bases remained unmatched. CDR3: CASSPRTSGYEQYF. DNA for the CDR3: TGTGCCAGCAGCCCCCGGACTAGCGGGTACGAGCAGTACTTC.

This clone was recorded only once. V and J are TRBV7-2 and TRBJ1-5, with 10 bases identical to TRBD1. This CDR3 spans 16 amino acids. Germline V gives CDR1 SGHTA, CDR2 FQGNSA. Losses at the gene ends were 2 bases for V and 5 bases for J; bases not matched to a gene: 6. CDR3 nucleotide sequence: TGTGCCAGCAGCTTACTTGGACAGGGGGGCCATCAGCCCCAGCATTTT. This codes for CASSLLGQGGHQPQHF.

This chain joins TRBV30 and TRBJ2-1; D is perhaps TRBD2 (6 bases). V dropped 8 bases and J dropped 3 bases, with 23 bases sitting between them. The V gene's germline CDR1 is GTSNPN and CDR2 SVGIG (reference sequence). The CDR3 spans 16 residues. The CDR3 nucleotides are TGTGCCCCCACGCCGGAGGTAGCGGTACACTACAATGAGCAGTTCTTC. Its translation is CAPTPEVAVHYNEQFF. Full variable domain (missing parts from reference TRBV30 and TRBJ2-1): SQTIHQWPATLVQPVGSPLSLECTVEGTSNPNLYWYRQAAGRGLQLLFYSVGIGQISSEVPQNLSASRPQDRQFILSSKKLLLSDSGFYLCAPTPEVAVHYNEQFFGPGTRLTVL.

This chain uses TRBV15 with TRBJ1-1; no clear D gene. The germline CDR1 and CDR2 sequences are LNHNV and YYDKDF (reference sequence). CDR3 length: 13 residues. Trimming took off 1 base at V and 4 bases at J, with 7 bases between the two ends. Here the CDR3 DNA reads TGTGCCACCAGCAGAGCTGGGATCACTGAAGCTTTCTTT. It encodes CATSRAGITEAFF. The variable domain in full, with the rest retrieved from reference TRBV15 and TRBJ1-1, is DAMVIQNPRYQVTQFGKPVTLSCSQTLNHNVMYWYQQKSSQAPKLLFHYYDKDFNNEADTPDNFQSRRPNTSFCFLDIRSPGLGDTAMYLCATSRAGITEAFFGQGTRLTVV.

The gene calls are TRBV7-6 and TRBJ1-3; no firm D call. Germline CDR1 and CDR2: SGHVS and FNYEAQ. V was pared by 4 bases and J by 0 bases, with 10 bases between. The CDR3 spans 15 residues. Here the CDR3 DNA reads TGTGCCAGCAGCTCGAATCGGGGCTCTGGAAACACCATATATTTT. Translation: CASSSNRGSGNTIYF.

The chain uses TRBV6-5 and TRBJ1-5; no clear D gene. CDR3 length equals 15 residues. Germline assignment: CDR1 MNHEY and CDR2 SVGAGI. V was shortened by 0 bases and J by 0 bases, with 6 bases between the two germline ends. In DNA, the CDR3 is TGTGCCAGCAGTTACTCAAGGGATAGCAATCAGCCCCAGCATTTT. This encodes CASSYSRDSNQPQHF.

This clone was counted a single time. The chain's CDR3 is CASSAPGGARPYEQYF. The CDR3 coding sequence is TGTGCCAGCAGTGCGCCTGGGGGGGCGCGCCCCTACGAGCAGTACTTC. V gene TRBV28 combines with J gene TRBJ2-7; D is perhaps TRBD2 (7 bases). V was clipped by 5 bases and J by 2 bases, with 19 bases between them. The CDR3 runs to 16 residues. From germline, CDR1 is MDHEN and CDR2 SYDVKM. Based on the CDR3 plus reference TRBV28 and TRBJ2-7, the full variable domain is DVKVTQSSRYLVKRTGEKVFLECVQDMDHENMFWYRQDPGLGLRLIYFSYDVKMKEKGDIPEGYSVSREKKERFSLILESASTNQTSMYLCASSAPGGARPYEQYFGPGTRLTVT.

CDR3 sequence (DNA): TGTGCCAGCAGTCCCCGGGGACGGAGCTCTGGGGCCAACGTCCTGACTTTC. Its translation is CASSPRGRSSGANVLTF. V is TRBV6-6 and J is TRBJ2-6, with D perhaps assigned TRBD1 or TRBD2 (5 bases each). Between the trimmed V and J ends, which lost 5 bases and 0 bases, there was a span of 14 bases. Per germline, CDR1 MNHNY and CDR2 SVGAGI (reference sequence). The CDR3 length is 17 residues.

The chain recombines TRBV14 with TRBJ2-5, with 10 bases matching TRBD2. There are 13 residues in the CDR3. J lost 7 bases, V lost 3 bases, and 2 bases had no gene match. Per germline, CDR1 SGHDN and CDR2 FVKESK. CDR3 sequence: CASSQTSGWTQYF. The CDR3 DNA is TGTGCCAGCAGCCAGACTAGCGGGTGGACCCAGTACTTC.

DNA for the CDR3: TGTGCCAGCAGCGTCCGAACAGCCTCTCCTTACACAGATACGCAGTATTTT. Its protein product is CASSVRTASPYTDTQYF. This rearrangement joins TRBV14 to TRBJ2-3; D gene ambiguous. The V end lost 5 bases, the J end lost 2 bases, and 20 bases lay between the germline ends. Germline CDR1 is SGHDN and CDR2 is FVKESK. This CDR3 region has 17 residues.

V is TRBV5-1 and J is TRBJ2-5; 8 bases line up with TRBD2. Germline-derived CDR1 and CDR2 are SGHRS and YFSETQ. The length of the CDR3 is 15 residues. J gave up 4 bases and V 7 bases, and 12 bases lay outside the gene matches. CDR3 sequence reads: CASFRGGTRGETQYF. The CDR3 nucleotides are TGCGCCAGCTTCAGAGGGGGGACTAGGGGAGAGACCCAGTACTTC.

The chain links TRBV28 to TRBJ2-1; TRBD2 agrees at 12 bases. V dropped 4 bases and J dropped 4; count of bases not matched to a gene: 8. Germline V CDR1 and CDR2: MDHEN, SYDVKM. CDR3 length equals 17 residues. CDR3 DNA: TGTGCCAGCAGTTCAAGACTAGCGGGAGAACGGTACAATGAGCAGTTCTTC. Protein product: CASSSRLAGERYNEQFF.

The rearrangement uses TRBV4-3 and TRBJ1-1, with TRBD1 identical over 10 bases. Germline V CDR1 and CDR2: LGHNA, YSLEER. Germline trimming cut 4 bases from V and 5 bases from J; bases unmatched to any gene: 7. CDR3 length: 15 residues. The CDR3: CASSRGGTGDTEAFF. The CDR3 DNA sequence: TGCGCCAGCAGCCGGGGTGGGACAGGGGATACTGAAGCTTTCTTT.

This rearrangement joins TRBV5-1 to TRBJ2-1; TRBD2 matches at 13 bases. Per germline, CDR1 SGHRS and CDR2 YFSETQ. Germline trimming cut 4 bases from V and 1 base from J; bases unmatched to any gene: 5. This CDR3 is built from 17 residues. The CDR3 loop is CASSPGTSGESYNEQFF. The CDR3 nucleotides are TGCGCCAGCAGCCCCGGGACTAGCGGGGAATCCTACAATGAGCAGTTCTTC.

V gene TRBV21-1 combines with J gene TRBJ2-2; the table names TRBD2, a call not compared with the DNA. TRBV21-1 is annotated as a pseudogene. The CDR3 covers 18 residues. CDR3 DNA: TGTGCCAGCAGCTTTAAACTAGCGGGAGAGGGGTACACCGGGGAGCTGTTTTTT. It encodes CASSFKLAGEGYTGELFF.

This clone was picked up a small number of times. The chain combines TRBV2 with TRBJ1-2, with a possible D match to TRBD1 (6 bases). Germline loops: CDR1 SNHLY, CDR2 FYNNEI. Trimming shortened V by 7 bases and J by 4 bases, and 13 bases separated the two germline ends. The CDR3 spans 13 residues. CDR3 loop: CASTPGTSYGYTF. In DNA, the CDR3 is TGTGCCAGCACCCCCGGGACATCCTATGGCTACACCTTC. The complete variable domain, with remaining parts taken from reference TRBV2 and TRBJ1-2, reads EPEVTQTPSHQVTQMGQEVILRCVPISNHLYFYWYRQILGQKVEFLVSFYNNEISEKSEIFDDQFSVERPDGSNFTLKIRSTKLEDSAMYFCASTPGTSYGYTFGSGTRLTVV.

V usage is TRBV11-2 and J usage is TRBJ2-5; the match to TRBD2 covers 8 bases. The CDR3 contains 15 residues. J gave up 6 bases and V 0 bases, and 6 bases lay outside the gene matches. Looked up from germline, CDR1 is SGHAT and CDR2 is FQNNGV. The CDR3 sequence is CASSLDSGGGKTQYF. The CDR3 DNA reads TGTGCCAGCAGCTTAGATTCGGGAGGGGGAAAGACCCAGTACTTC.

Only a few counts were recorded for this clone. The V gene is TRBV5-1, the J gene TRBJ1-2; D uncertain. This CDR3 region has 12 residues. The germline CDR1 and CDR2 sequences are SGHRS and YFSETQ. Trimming cost V 5 bases and J 5 bases, with 10 bases left between them. In nucleotides, the CDR3 is TGCGCCAGCAGTCTGGCAGATTATGGCTACACCTTC. Its protein product is CASSLADYGYTF.